Shown below are 16 T cell receptor beta chains from a single sample sequenced in a study of CD8 T cells in ankylosing spondylitis. Their cognate antigens are unknown. TCRdb reprocessed the 5' RACE reads with MiXCR, giving one entry per CDR3 protein. Among 200,000 to 250,000 distinct CDR3 sequences listed, 18% were seen once. Study-level results: Among TCR beta sequences, a motif of roughly 8 highly homologous variants appeared characteristic of ankylosing spondylitis blood.

Source material: blood, either unsorted or a sorted T cell fraction (not recorded which). Receptors were obtained from a male donor with ankylosing spondylitis.

The CDR3 loop is CAWSVQGYQPQHF. In nucleotides, the CDR3 is TGTGCCTGGAGTGTACAGGGATATCAGCCCCAGCATTTT. This sequence joins TRBV30 and TRBJ1-5, with a possible D match to TRBD1 (6 bases). In germline, CDR1 is GTSNPN, CDR2 SVGIG (reference sequence). V lost 0 bases, J lost 5 bases, and 8 bases lay in between. The CDR3 contains 13 residues.

This clonotype was counted many times. The junction and the germline gene differ at one end; a read error may be behind it. The DNA for the CDR3 is TGTGCCAGCAGCTTTTACTCCAACAATGAGCAGTTCTTC. It encodes CASSFYSNNEQFF. The V call is TRBV11-2, the J call TRBJ2-1; no clear D. Germline CDR1 reads SGHAT; CDR2 reads FQNNGV. This CDR3 comprises 13 residues.

Ten or more counts support this clonotype. The chain combines TRBV29-1 with TRBJ2-1; D perhaps matches TRBD2 (5 bases). Germline CDR1 SQVTM, CDR2 ANQGSEA. The CDR3 has 16 amino acids. Trimming cost V 5 bases and J 0 bases, with 17 bases left between them. This CDR3 reads CSVIDMSGFSYNEQFF. CDR3 nucleotide sequence: TGCAGCGTTATAGATATGTCGGGATTCTCCTACAATGAGCAGTTCTTC.

This chain connects TRBV29-1 to TRBJ2-5; maybe TRBD2 (6 bases). The V end was cut by 2 bases, the J end by 2 bases, with 12 bases between. Germline V gives CDR1 SQVTM, CDR2 ANQGSEA. CDR3 length equals 14 residues. For the CDR3, the DNA is TGCAGCGTTGAACTGCGGGACGGGCAAGAGACCCAGTACTTC. Its protein is CSVELRDGQETQYF.

The chain employs TRBV19 and TRBJ2-7; TRBD1 agrees at 8 bases. Germline CDR1 reads LNHDA; CDR2 reads SQIVND (reference sequence). V was pared by 5 bases and J by 3 bases, with 6 bases of the junction left unmatched. The CDR3 sequence is 14 residues long. The CDR3 loop is CASSLTGALYEQYF. The CDR3 bases are TGTGCCAGTAGTCTGACAGGGGCCCTCTACGAGCAGTACTTC.

This chain uses TRBV29-1 with TRBJ2-6; D is unclear. This CDR3 has 15 residues. CDR1 SQVTM and CDR2 ANQGSEA come from the germline V gene. V gave up 0 bases and J gave up 0 bases, with 6 bases separating them. The CDR3 here is CSVEEADSGANVLTF. CDR3 in DNA: TGCAGCGTTGAAGAGGCGGACTCTGGGGCCAACGTCCTGACTTTC.

There are many counts of this clonotype. This rearrangement joins TRBV12-3 or TRBV12-4 to TRBJ2-7; 12 nucleotides line up with TRBD2. The CDR3 spans 14 residues. The V and J ends lost 8 bases and 4 bases, in that order; junction bases with no gene match: 6. The CDR3 sequence: CASGPGLAGYEQYF. The CDR3 coding sequence is TGTGCCAGCGGACCGGGACTAGCGGGTTACGAGCAGTACTTC.

This clonotype occurred many times. This sequence joins TRBV12-3 or TRBV12-4 and TRBJ2-3; D not certain. The CDR3 runs 14 residues. V lost 5 bases to trimming and J lost 5 bases, with 14 bases between them. In nucleotides, the CDR3 is TGTGCCAGCAGTCCCTCGTTTGACGGAGATACGCAGTATTTT. Translation: CASSPSFDGDTQYF.

This clonotype was seen many times. This chain uses TRBV20-1 with TRBJ1-5; D unresolved. The length of the CDR3 is 14 residues. Germline assignment: CDR1 DFQATT and CDR2 SNEGSKA (reference sequence). Trimming took 0 bases from V and 6 from J, leaving 12 bases between them. CDR3 sequence reads: CSARDQWESQPQHF. In DNA form, the CDR3 reads TGCAGTGCTAGAGATCAATGGGAATCTCAGCCCCAGCATTTT.

This clonotype was recorded many times. The chain has TRBV4-3 and TRBJ2-2; TRBD2 matches 8 bases. Germline loops: CDR1 LGHNA, CDR2 YSLEER. The trim removed 0 bases at V and 3 bases at J, leaving 12 bases unmatched. The CDR3 contains 19 residues. CDR3 residues: CASSQELVGGRPYTGELFF. CDR3 DNA sequence: TGCGCCAGCAGCCAAGAGTTGGTAGGCGGGAGGCCTTACACCGGGGAGCTGTTTTTT.

The chain employs TRBV2 and TRBJ2-4, with 7 bases matching TRBD1. With V trimmed by 3 bases and J by 6 bases, 8 bases remained unmatched. Germline V gene sequence: CDR1 SNHLY, CDR2 FYNNEI. The CDR3 loop spans 15 amino acids. CDR3 DNA: TGTGCCAGCAGTGAGGTTCAGGGGGTCGTAAACATTCAGTACTTC. Translated, it gives CASSEVQGVVNIQYF.

The V and J genes are TRBV10-3 and TRBJ1-2; D unclear. In germline, CDR1 is ENHRY, CDR2 SYGVKD. V was clipped by 7 bases and J by 1 base, with 13 bases between them. The CDR3 consists of 14 residues. For the CDR3, the DNA is TGTGCCATCACCCCACAAGCAATTAACTATGGCTACACCTTC. Translation: CAITPQAINYGYTF.

This clonotype was seen just once. V gene TRBV18 combines with J gene TRBJ2-5, with D maybe TRBD2 (5 bases). Germline CDR1 is KGHSH and CDR2 is LQKENI. V lost 8 bases and J lost 3, with 10 bases in between. This CDR3 contains 12 residues. DNA of the CDR3: TGTGCCAGCCAGGAGGATGAAGAGACCCAGTACTTC. Residues: CASQEDEETQYF.

Turning to this clonotype: This may be a read error, as it is one base from a much larger clone. V is TRBV6-4 and J is TRBJ2-3; no clear D gene. The CDR3 extends over 16 amino acids. Germline CDR1 and CDR2: MRHNA and SNTAGT. CDR3 sequence: CPSSDSPDLPTDTQYF. The CDR3 DNA reads as TGTCCCAGCAGTGATAGCCCAGATTTACCCACAGATACGCAGTATTTT.

This chain connects TRBV20-1 to TRBJ2-3, with unresolved D. Deletions cut 0 bases from V and 0 bases from J, with 16 bases between. CDR1 and CDR2 (germline): DFQATT, SNEGSKA (reference sequence). This CDR3 region has 17 residues. As DNA, the CDR3 is TGCAGTGCTAGAGATTTTTCGCGGCTCACTAGCACAGATACGCAGTATTTT. This translates into CSARDFSRLTSTDTQYF.

This clonotype was observed many times. The rearrangement uses TRBV29-1 and TRBJ2-1; no reliable D call. The CDR3 has 17 amino acids. Trimming removed 0 bases from V and 0 bases from J, with 15 bases in between. CDR1 is SQVTM and CDR2 is ANQGSEA in the germline V gene. This CDR3 reads CSVEDLLQRNSYNEQFF. The CDR3 DNA follows: TGCAGCGTTGAAGATCTCCTTCAGCGTAACTCCTACAATGAGCAGTTCTTC.